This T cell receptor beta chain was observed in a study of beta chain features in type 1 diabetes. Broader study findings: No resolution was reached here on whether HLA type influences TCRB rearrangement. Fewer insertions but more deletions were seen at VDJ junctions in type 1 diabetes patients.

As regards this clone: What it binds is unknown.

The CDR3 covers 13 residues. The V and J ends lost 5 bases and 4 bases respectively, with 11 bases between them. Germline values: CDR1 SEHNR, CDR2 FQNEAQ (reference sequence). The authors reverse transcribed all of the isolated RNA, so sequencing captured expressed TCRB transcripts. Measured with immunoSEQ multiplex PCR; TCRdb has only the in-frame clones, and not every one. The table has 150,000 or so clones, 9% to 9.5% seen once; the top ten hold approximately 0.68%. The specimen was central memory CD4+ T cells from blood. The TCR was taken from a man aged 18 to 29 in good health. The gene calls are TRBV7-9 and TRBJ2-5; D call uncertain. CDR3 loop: CASSPSGRETQYF. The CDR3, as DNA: TGTGCCAGCAGCCCCTCTGGGCGAGAGACCCAGTACTTC.